A single sample gave rise to the 10 T cell receptor beta chains below, sequenced in a study of regulatory T cells in long-lasting Graves disease. Time point noted: persistent/refractory GD, antithyroid drugs over 5 years with positive TRAb. Scientists built the TCR library using RNA that was extracted from PBMCs. Relying on iRepertoire HTBI primers and Arm-PCR of CDR3 regions, the team built TCR beta libraries. TCRdb analysed the multiplex PCR reads with MiXCR anew, one entry per CDR3 protein. The repertoire holds approximately 380,000 distinct CDR3 sequences, with about 20% as singletons. Material: peripheral blood mononuclear cells (PBMCs), obtained when the disease was refractory, from a patient treated with antithyroid drugs. These receptors all stem from a female donor with Graves disease.

This clonotype has at least ten counts. The chain uses TRBV30 and TRBJ1-4; a possible D gene is TRBD1 (5 bases). The CDR3 length is 14 residues. Germline-derived CDR1 and CDR2 are GTSNPN and SVGIG (reference sequence). Trimming pared 3 bases from V and 1 base from J, leaving 9 bases between. The CDR3 is CAWSVGGTNEKLFF. In nucleotides, the CDR3 is TGTGCCTGGAGCGTTGGGGGAACTAATGAAAAACTGTTTTTT.

This rearrangement joins TRBV7-9 to TRBJ2-7; 12 bases agree with TRBD1. V lost 5 bases and J lost 7; bases outside the gene matches: 6. The CDR3 contains 14 residues. Per the germline V gene, CDR1 is SEHNR and CDR2 is FQNEAQ (reference sequence). CDR3 nucleotide sequence: TGTGCCAGCAGCCTAGGGGGACAGGGGGCTGAGCAGTACTTC. It is translated as CASSLGGQGAEQYF.

Ten or more counts support this clonotype. This rearrangement joins TRBV28 to TRBJ2-7; possibly TRBD2 for D (5 bases). V was trimmed by 3 bases and J by 2 bases, leaving 11 bases between them. Germline V gene data show CDR1 as MDHEN and CDR2 as SYDVKM. This CDR3 spans 14 amino acids. The CDR3 nucleotides read TGTGCCAGCAGTTTGATCGAGGGAACCTACGAGCAGTACTTC. It codes for CASSLIEGTYEQYF. Filled out from reference TRBV28 and TRBJ2-7, the complete variable domain reads DVKVTQSSRYLVKRTGEKVFLECVQDMDHENMFWYRQDPGLGLRLIYFSYDVKMKEKGDIPEGYSVSREKKERFSLILESASTNQTSMYLCASSLIEGTYEQYFGPGTRLTVT.

This chain joins TRBV28 and TRBJ2-7; TRBD2 is a possible D gene (6 bases). This CDR3 comprises 17 residues. Germline CDR1 MDHEN, CDR2 SYDVKM. V lost 2 bases and J lost 0, with 17 bases in between. Written as DNA, the CDR3 is TGTGCCAGCAGTTTAACCCCTTGGGGGGAGAACTCCTACGAGCAGTACTTC. It translates to CASSLTPWGENSYEQYF.

The V gene is TRBV5-1, the J gene TRBJ2-3; no firm D call. Trimming removed 0 bases at V and 8 bases at J, with 22 bases between. The CDR3 is 17 residues long. In germline, CDR1 is SGHRS, CDR2 YFSETQ. In DNA, the CDR3 is TGCGCCAGCAGCTTGGTCGGTGGGTCAGGTATTGGAATTACGCAGTATTTT. It yields the protein CASSLVGGSGIGITQYF. The full variable domain, with the rest looked up from reference TRBV5-1 and TRBJ2-3, is KAGVTQTPRYLIKTRGQQVTLSCSPISGHRSVSWYQQTPGQGLQFLFEYFSETQRNKGNFPGRFSGRQFSNSRSEMNVSTLELGDSALYLCASSLVGGSGIGITQYFGPGTRLTVL.

This clonotype occurred many times. The chain combines TRBV28 with TRBJ2-6; maybe TRBD1 (5 bases). CDR1 and CDR2 from the germline V gene are MDHEN and SYDVKM. The CDR3 consists of 16 residues. Trimming removed 2 bases at V and 2 bases at J, with 10 bases between. The CDR3 loop reads CASSLMGQTGANVLTF. The CDR3 DNA reads TGTGCCAGCAGTTTAATGGGGCAAACTGGGGCCAACGTCCTGACTTTC. Based on the CDR3 plus reference TRBV28 and TRBJ2-6, the full variable domain is DVKVTQSSRYLVKRTGEKVFLECVQDMDHENMFWYRQDPGLGLRLIYFSYDVKMKEKGDIPEGYSVSREKKERFSLILESASTNQTSMYLCASSLMGQTGANVLTFGAGSRLTVL.

This clonotype was seen only a few times. This chain uses TRBV27 with TRBJ2-7; D might be TRBD2 (6 bases). Trimming pared 9 bases from V and 6 bases from J, leaving 12 bases between. The V gene's germline CDR1 is MNHEY and CDR2 SMNVEV (reference sequence). The CDR3 consists of 11 residues. CDR3 sequence: CASGVGGEQYF. Here the CDR3 DNA reads TGTGCCAGTGGGGTGGGGGGCGAGCAGTACTTC.

V gene TRBV3-1 combines with J gene TRBJ1-1, with no clear D. The CDR3 contains 14 residues. Germline CDR1 reads LGHDT; CDR2 reads YNNKEL (reference sequence). Trimming cost V 2 bases and J 0 bases, with 7 bases left between them. The DNA of the CDR3 is TGTGCCAGCAGCCAACGGGTACTGAACACTGAAGCTTTCTTT. This encodes CASSQRVLNTEAFF.

The chain links TRBV2 to TRBJ2-7; possible D gene TRBD2, 5 bases. The V gene's germline CDR1 is SNHLY and CDR2 FYNNEI. Trimming left V 6 bases short and J 0 bases short, with 21 bases between. The CDR3 consists of 17 residues. CDR3 sequence (DNA): TGTGCCAGCAGGGGAAAAGCGGTTATTGGCGCCTCCTACGAGCAGTACTTC. This sequence encodes CASRGKAVIGASYEQYF.

This clonotype was detected many times. V usage is TRBV11-2 and J usage is TRBJ2-5, with 7 positions matching TRBD1. This CDR3 is 15 amino acids long. The germline gives CDR1 SGHAT, CDR2 FQNNGV. Unmatched junction bases numbered 10, after V lost 4 bases and J lost 5 bases. CDR3 coding DNA: TGTGCCAGCAGCTACAAAGGGGGCTTGGGTGAGACCCAGTACTTC. It translates to CASSYKGGLGETQYF.